The entry below describes one T cell receptor beta chain. This specimen comes from a study of blood T cell repertoires in COVID-19. In the study overall: COVID-19 samples, acute and convalescent, were from the United States, Italy and Spain. Nucleic acid was either cDNA or gDNA, and it came from T cells, B-cell-depleted T cells, or PBMCs.

Original analysis: Cell counts per sample came from amplifying reference gene primers. Here immunoSEQ multiplex PCR was the method, and the copy in TCRdb shows in-frame clones only, minus some. The D gene and trimming were derived from the DNA, and the V and J assignments and clone size from that table. Of a few hundred thousand clones listed, around 90% are singletons. Trimming removed 5 bases from V and 4 bases from J; junction bases left unmatched: 13. Germline-derived CDR1 and CDR2 are LGHDT and YNNKEL (reference sequence). The CDR3 spans 16 residues. The rearrangement uses TRBV3-1 (or the pseudogene TRBV3-2) and TRBJ1-1, with TRBD1 matching over 7 bases. The source material was peripheral blood. This TCR derives from a woman aged 40 to 50 who had recovered from COVID-19. Written as DNA, the CDR3 is TGTGCCAGCAGCTCGAGGGGGCATTGGGCGGGCACTGAAGCTTTCTTT. This translates into CASSSRGHWAGTEAFF.